One and the same sample provided the 23 T cell receptor beta chains below, sequenced in a study of tumor and adjacent non-tumor tissue in lung cancer. No cell sorting was done before RNA was extracted from the tissue. More than 3 cm separated this lung sample from the edge of the tumor. A modified ARM-PCR protocol with three rounds of nested PCR amplified TCRbeta. TCRdb reanalysed the multiplex PCR reads using MiXCR and keeps one entry per CDR3 protein. The profile shows fewer than 75,000 distinct CDR3 sequences, around 76% of them singletons. Input material: distant non-tumor lung tissue. The origin of the receptors is a man in his fifties or sixties with non-small cell lung cancer.

On this clonotype: Germline and junction disagree at one end, which may indicate a read error. The chain is built from TRBV4-1 and TRBJ2-5; D not certain. From germline, CDR1 is MGHRA and CDR2 YSYEKL. The CDR3 extends over 15 amino acids. The CDR3 bases are TGCGCCAGCAGCCAAGCCCTGCGGCGCCAAGAGACCCAATACTTC. It codes for CASSQALRRQETQYF.

With regard to this clonotype: A much larger clone differs by one base, so this may be a read error. This chain joins TRBV5-1 and TRBJ2-7; weak D call: TRBD1 (6 bases). The CDR3 spans 14 residues. The V and J ends lost 1 base and 3 bases respectively, with 11 bases between them. Germline lookup yields CDR1 SGHRS and CDR2 YFSETQ. The DNA of the CDR3 is TGCGCCAGCAGCTTGACAGGGACAATCTACGAGCAGTACTTC. Protein: CASSLTGTIYEQYF.

A note on this clonotype: The conserved phenylalanine or tryptophan normally closing the CDR3 is absent here, so this likely arose from a read error. The V and J genes are TRBV4-2 and TRBJ2-7; D gene unclear. In germline, CDR1 is LGHNA, CDR2 YNFKEQ. The CDR3 totals 14 residues. The CDR3: CANSPTWGRDEQYL. The CDR3 DNA is TGTGCCAACAGCCCGACATGGGGTAGGGATGAGCAGTACTTA.

The chain combines TRBV29-1 with TRBJ2-7, with a weak D call TRBD1 (6 bases). The CDR3 has 13 amino acids. CDR1 is SQVTM, CDR2 ANQGSEA, per germline. The CDR3 coding sequence is TGCATCGTCCCCGGAACAGGGCTTGACGAGCAGTACTTC. This gives the protein CIVPGTGLDEQYF.

This clonotype occurred many times. The chain uses TRBV29-1 and TRBJ1-4; a weak D match, TRBD1 (6 bases). Trimming pared 7 bases from V and 7 bases from J, leaving 13 bases between. The CDR3 runs to 12 residues. Per germline, CDR1 SQVTM and CDR2 ANQGSEA. The CDR3 DNA sequence: TGCAGCGCAAGACAGGAAGGTGAAAAACTGTTTTTT. Its protein is CSARQEGEKLFF.

As to this clonotype: No conserved phenylalanine or tryptophan is present at the end of the CDR3, so a read error is the likely explanation. This chain connects TRBV5-4 to TRBJ2-6; a possible D gene is TRBD1 (5 bases). Trimming cost V 0 bases and J 14 bases, with 18 bases left between them. The CDR3 contains 15 residues. Germline V gene lookup returns CDR1 SGHNT and CDR2 YYREEE (reference sequence). The CDR3 region is CASSLVRSGAYILTL. DNA of the CDR3: TGTGCCAGCAGCTTGGTTCGCTCTGGGGCCTACATCCTGACTCTC.

The chain uses TRBV4-1 and TRBJ2-7; D might be TRBD1 or TRBD2, each matching 6 bases. The CDR3 is 14 residues long. Germline CDR1 is MGHRA and CDR2 is YSYEKL. Trimming cost V 3 bases and J 7 bases, with 16 bases left between them. CDR3 loop: CASSHSGGGGEQYF. Here the CDR3 DNA reads TGCGCCAGCAGCCATAGTGGCGGAGGGGGGGAGCAGTACTTC.

With regard to this clonotype: The junction departs from germline at one end; a sequencing error may be responsible. The CDR3 region has the DNA TGCAGCGCCTCGGCAGGGGTGGATACTGAAGTTTTCTTT. Its translation is CSASAGVDTEVFF. V and J are TRBV29-1 and TRBJ1-1; a possible D gene is TRBD1 (6 bases). This CDR3 region has 13 residues. The germline gives CDR1 SQVTM, CDR2 ANQGSEA.

The rearrangement links TRBV10-2 to TRBJ1-2; possible D gene TRBD1, 5 bases. The ends were cut back, 0 bases at V and 10 bases at J, with 18 bases in the middle. There are 15 residues in the CDR3. Germline V gene sequence: CDR1 WSHSY, CDR2 SAAADI. This CDR3 reads CASSESMEGRNDYTF. CDR3 bases: TGCGCCAGCAGTGAGTCGATGGAGGGGCGAAATGACTACACCTTC.

This chain connects TRBV7-2 to TRBJ2-4, with D possibly matching TRBD2 (5 bases). The germline V gene has CDR1 SGHTA and CDR2 FQGNSA. V lost 5 bases and J lost 0, with 14 bases in between. The CDR3 runs to 16 residues. As DNA, the CDR3 is TGTGCCAGCAGCCTAGACTATCAGCAAGCCAAAAACATTCAGTACTTC. It specifies CASSLDYQQAKNIQYF.

Details on this clonotype: Relative to the germline gene, one junction end is altered; a read error may explain this. The chain uses TRBV29-1 and TRBJ1-1; unclear D gene. From germline, CDR1 is SQVTM and CDR2 ANQGSEA. The CDR3 is 13 amino acids. CDR3: CRVSPGPNTEAYF. The CDR3 bases are TGCAGGGTCTCCCCCGGACCCAACACTGAAGCTTACTTT.

This clonotype was recorded only once. The chain recombines TRBV21-1 with TRBJ1-1; TRBD1 is taken as the D call from the table, unchecked against the DNA. TRBV21-1 is labeled a pseudogene. The CDR3 extends over 22 amino acids. As DNA, the CDR3 is TGTGCCAGCAGTAAAGCGCTGTCTCTTTGGGGCCAGGGGGGAATCTGGGACACTGAAGCTTTCTTT. This gives the protein CASSKALSLWGQGGIWDTEAFF.

On this clonotype: A much larger clone is a single base away; this may be a read error. Since no conserved phenylalanine or tryptophan closes the CDR3, a read error is the likely cause. J is TRBJ1-1 and V is TRBV19; D not certain. CDR1 is LNHDA and CDR2 is SQIVND in the germline V gene (reference sequence). This CDR3 comprises 14 residues. V was shortened by 3 bases and J by 1 base, with 9 bases between the two germline ends. CDR3 nucleotides: TGTGCCAGTAGTATGATGAAGTCGAACACTGAAGCTTTCTCT. Translating it yields CASSMMKSNTEAFS.

A word on this clonotype: The CDR3 end shows no conserved phenylalanine or tryptophan, and so a read error is likely. The chain carries TRBV7-8 and TRBJ2-1; 7 nucleotides align to TRBD2. V lost 6 bases and J lost 3; bases outside the gene matches: 14. Germline V gene sequence: CDR1 SGHVS, CDR2 FQNEAQ. The CDR3 is 17 amino acids. CDR3 nucleotides: TGTGCCAGCAGATTACGAGCCACTAGCGTGGTCTACAATGAGCAGTTCTCC. Translation: CASRLRATSVVYNEQFS.

This clonotype was detected many times. Given a much more abundant clone one base away, this may be a read error. This sequence joins TRBV6-1 and TRBJ2-1; TRBD2 agrees at 14 bases. The CDR3 spans 17 residues. Per the germline V gene, CDR1 is MNHNS and CDR2 is SASEGT. CDR3: CASSFTGTSGRGQEQSF. The CDR3 DNA sequence: TGTGCCAGCAGTTTCACCGGGACTAGCGGGAGAGGTCAAGAGCAGTCCTTC.

This rearrangement joins TRBV6-1 to TRBJ1-6, with D hard to call. Trimming left V 2 bases short and J 3 bases short, with 11 bases between. The CDR3 sequence is 16 residues long. CDR1 MNHNS and CDR2 SASEGT come from the germline V gene. The CDR3 spells CASSETFPVYNSPLHF. CDR3 sequence (DNA): TGTGCCAGCAGTGAAACCTTCCCGGTCTATAATTCACCCCTCCACTTT.

Details on this clonotype: One base away lies a much larger clone, so this may be a sequencing read error. The rearrangement links TRBV7-8 to TRBJ1-4, with unresolved D. V was pared by 5 bases and J by 0 bases, with 16 bases between. Per the germline V gene, CDR1 is SGHVS and CDR2 is FQNEAQ. CDR3 size: 17 residues. The CDR3 is CASSLSLGWTTNEKLFF. As DNA, the CDR3 is TGTGCCAGCAGCCTAAGTCTGGGATGGACAACTAATGAAAAACTGTTTTTT.

With respect to this clonotype: Sequence at one end of the junction differs from germline and may be a read error. V gene TRBV11-1 combines with J gene TRBJ2-2, with D maybe TRBD2 (5 bases). In germline, CDR1 is SGHAT, CDR2 FQDESV (reference sequence). The CDR3 runs to 14 residues. The CDR3, as DNA: TGCGACACCAGCTATACTAGTGGCACCGGGGAACTGTTTTTT. Encoded protein: CDTSYTSGTGELFF.

Concerning this clonotype: This may stem from a read error, because a much larger clone lies one nucleotide away. The V call is TRBV2, the J call TRBJ1-5; 7 nucleotides agree with TRBD1. The end of the DNA is better explained by TRBJ2-3, so the J call may be wrong. The CDR3 totals 13 residues. The germline CDR1 and CDR2 sequences are SNHLY and FYNNEI. The CDR3 nucleotides are TGTGCCAGCAGTCGGGACAGCAATCAGCCCCAGTATTTT. It is translated as CASSRDSNQPQYF.

Notes on this clonotype: Sequence at one end of the junction differs from germline and may be a read error. J is TRBJ2-2 and V is TRBV14; maybe TRBD2 (5 bases). Germline V CDR1 and CDR2: SGHDN, FVKESK. The CDR3 spans 16 residues. CDR3 DNA: TGTCCCAGCAGCCAAGATCAGGATCTTTTCACCGGGGAGATGTTTTTT. Translation gives CPSSQDQDLFTGEMFF.

The chain joins TRBV11-2 to TRBJ2-3, with D unresolved. Germline V gives CDR1 SGHAT, CDR2 FQNNGV. The length of the CDR3 is 15 residues. The V end was cut by 6 bases, the J end by 0 bases, with 13 bases between. CDR3 sequence reads: CASRLQLSSTDTQYF. The CDR3 nucleotides are TGTGCCAGCAGGCTACAGTTATCTAGCACAGATACGCAGTATTTT.

This clonotype was seen only once. J is TRBJ1-2 and V is TRBV7-8, with a weak D call TRBD1 (5 bases). CDR1 SGHVS and CDR2 FQNEAQ come from the germline V gene. This CDR3 contains 14 residues. Trimming left V 5 bases short and J 4 bases short, with 14 bases between. CDR3 DNA sequence: TGTGCCAGCAGCAGGGACCGGGTAACCTATGGCTACACCTTC. This translates into CASSRDRVTYGYTF.

As regards this clonotype: One end of the junction fails to match germline, which may point to a read error. The chain has TRBV5-1 and TRBJ2-1, with 11 bases fitting TRBD2. The CDR3 is 15 residues long. From germline, CDR1 is SGHRS and CDR2 YFSETQ. CDR3: CASSQTSGNYNQQFF. CDR3 coding DNA: TGCGCCAGCAGCCAGACTAGCGGGAATTACAATCAGCAGTTCTTT.